The clone carrying this TCR beta chain was counted once. What it binds is unknown. This entry is derived from a study of cytomegalovirus exposure and HLA in healthy donors. Primers for the PCR totalled 60 Vbeta and 13 Jbeta. The data were produced by immunoSEQ multiplex PCR, yet TCRdb's version contains in-frame clones alone and is incomplete. The table lists approximately 120,000 clones, around 85% of them singletons, with about 6.7% in the top ten. V gave up 5 bases and J gave up 2 bases; unmatched junction bases: 6. This CDR3 has 15 amino acids. Germline V gene data show CDR1 as SEHNR and CDR2 as FQNEAQ (reference sequence). Whole-study results and caveats: A prior analysis recorded that most TCR beta V segments were productive about 87% or about 30% of the time. The study flagged fewer than 200 TCR beta chains as cytomegalovirus-associated.

The sample comprised PBMCs. This chain links TRBV7-9 with TRBJ2-7; 10 nucleotides agree with TRBD2. The clonotype was recovered from a woman in her thirties in good health and CMV-seropositive. Written as DNA, the CDR3 is TGTGCCAGCAGCGGAGAGGGACTAGCGACCTACGAGCAGTACTTC. It translates to CASSGEGLATYEQYF.